This paragraph reports one TCR beta chain. The target antigen is unknown. V lost 2 bases to trimming and J lost 3 bases, with 7 bases between them. The CDR3 totals 13 residues. The data belong to a study of T cell responses to AZD1222 COVID-19 vaccine. Produced via immunoSEQ multiplex PCR; TCRdb's table is partial and in-frame only. This table has about 140,000 clones, approximately 85% appearing once. Regarding the study as a whole: It should be noted that donors were predominantly white British and more often female, and clonal diversity was possibly underestimated. Repertoire sampling occurred only after the peak T cell response. Reports say nearly half of spike-specific TCRs go after unmutated variant regions. Spike-specific TCR breadth and depth grew following two AZD1222 doses.

The chain employs TRBV12-3 or TRBV12-4 and TRBJ1-2; D gene unclear. This TCR was recovered from an adult in good health. The starting material was peripheral blood, obtained on day 0 of AZD1222 vaccination. This CDR3 is CASSLTSHYGYTF. CDR3 coding DNA: TGTGCCAGCAGTTTAACAAGCCACTATGGCTACACCTTC.